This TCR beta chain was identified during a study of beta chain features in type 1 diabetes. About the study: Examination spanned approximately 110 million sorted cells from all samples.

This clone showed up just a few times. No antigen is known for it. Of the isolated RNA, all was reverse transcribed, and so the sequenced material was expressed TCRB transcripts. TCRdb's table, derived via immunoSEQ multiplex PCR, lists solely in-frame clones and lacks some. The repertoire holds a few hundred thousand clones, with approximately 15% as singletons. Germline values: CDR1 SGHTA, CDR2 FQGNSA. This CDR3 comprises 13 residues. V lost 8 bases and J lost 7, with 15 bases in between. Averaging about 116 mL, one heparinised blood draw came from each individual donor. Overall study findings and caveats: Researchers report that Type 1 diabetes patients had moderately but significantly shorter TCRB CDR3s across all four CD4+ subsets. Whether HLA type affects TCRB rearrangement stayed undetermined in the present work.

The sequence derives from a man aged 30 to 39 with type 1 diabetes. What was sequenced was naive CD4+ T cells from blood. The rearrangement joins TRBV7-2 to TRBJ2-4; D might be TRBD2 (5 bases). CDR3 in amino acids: CASLGGSRNIQYF. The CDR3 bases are TGTGCCAGCTTGGGCGGGTCGCGGAACATTCAGTACTTC. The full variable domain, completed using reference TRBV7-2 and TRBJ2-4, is GAGVSQSPSNKVTEKGKDVELRCDPISGHTALYWYRQSLGQGLEFLIYFQGNSAPDKSGLPSDRFSAERTGGSVSTLTIQRTQQEDSAVYLCASLGGSRNIQYFGAGTRLSVL.